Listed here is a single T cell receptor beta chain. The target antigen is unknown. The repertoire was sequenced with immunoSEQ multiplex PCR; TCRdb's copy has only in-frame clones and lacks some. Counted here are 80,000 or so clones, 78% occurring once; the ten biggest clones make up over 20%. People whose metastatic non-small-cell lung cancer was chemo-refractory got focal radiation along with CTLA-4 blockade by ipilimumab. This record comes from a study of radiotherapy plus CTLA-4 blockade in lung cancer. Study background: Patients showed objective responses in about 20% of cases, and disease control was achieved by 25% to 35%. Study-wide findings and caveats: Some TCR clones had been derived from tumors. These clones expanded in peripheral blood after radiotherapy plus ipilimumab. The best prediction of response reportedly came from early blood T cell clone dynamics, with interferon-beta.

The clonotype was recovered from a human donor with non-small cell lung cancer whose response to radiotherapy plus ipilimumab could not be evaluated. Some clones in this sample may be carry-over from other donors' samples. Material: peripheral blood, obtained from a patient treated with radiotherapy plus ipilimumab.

CDR3: CASSYGGQGIAEAFF. The CDR3 DNA reads as TGTGCCAGCAGCTACGGGGGACAGGGTATCGCTGAAGCTTTCTTT. The V and J genes are TRBV6-1 and TRBJ1-1, with 9 positions matching TRBD1. The CDR3 length is 15 residues. Per the germline V gene, CDR1 is MNHNS and CDR2 is SASEGT. The trim removed 6 bases at V and 6 bases at J, leaving 11 bases unmatched.